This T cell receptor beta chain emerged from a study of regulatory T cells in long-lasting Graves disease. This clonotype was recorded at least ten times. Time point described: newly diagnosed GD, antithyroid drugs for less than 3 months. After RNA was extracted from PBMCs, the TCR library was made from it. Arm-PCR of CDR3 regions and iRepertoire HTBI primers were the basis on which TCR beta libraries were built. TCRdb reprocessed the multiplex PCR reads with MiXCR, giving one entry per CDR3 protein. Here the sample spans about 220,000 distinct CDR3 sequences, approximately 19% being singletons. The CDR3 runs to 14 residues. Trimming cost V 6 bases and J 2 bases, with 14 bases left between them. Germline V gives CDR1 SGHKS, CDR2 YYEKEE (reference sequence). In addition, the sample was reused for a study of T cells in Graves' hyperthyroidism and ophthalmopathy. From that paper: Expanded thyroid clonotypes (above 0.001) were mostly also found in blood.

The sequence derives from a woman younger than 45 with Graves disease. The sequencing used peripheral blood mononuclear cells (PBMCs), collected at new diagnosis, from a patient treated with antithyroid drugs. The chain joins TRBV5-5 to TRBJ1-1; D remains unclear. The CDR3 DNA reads TGTGCCAGCACCCCGGACGGAGTAAACACTGAAGCTTTCTTT. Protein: CASTPDGVNTEAFF.